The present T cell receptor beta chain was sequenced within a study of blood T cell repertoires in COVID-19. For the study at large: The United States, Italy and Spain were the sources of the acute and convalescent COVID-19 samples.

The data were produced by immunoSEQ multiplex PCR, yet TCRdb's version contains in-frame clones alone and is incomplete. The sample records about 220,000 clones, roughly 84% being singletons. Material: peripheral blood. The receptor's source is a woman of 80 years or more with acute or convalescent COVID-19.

The CDR3 nucleotides read TGTGCCAGCAGCTCACTCCGGAGCAATCAGCCCCAGCATTTT. This codes for CASSSLRSNQPQHF. V and J are TRBV5-6 and TRBJ1-5; D ambiguous. Trimming removed 3 bases at V and 1 base at J, with 8 bases between. Germline loops: CDR1 SGHDT, CDR2 YYEEEE. The CDR3 totals 14 residues.